Below are 27 T cell receptor beta chains sequenced from a single sample in a study of T cells in Graves' hyperthyroidism and ophthalmopathy. Researchers took RNA transcripts and amplified the TCR beta CDR3 regions from them. In the first-round RT-PCR of the TCR CDR3, the HTBI primer set was used. In TCRdb, the multiplex PCR reads were re-called with MiXCR into one record per CDR3 protein. The sample contains 500,000 or so distinct CDR3 sequences, roughly 18% of which appear only once. The sequenced sample was blood. The receptors were gathered from a woman in her late teens or twenties with Graves' ophthalmopathy.

Ten or more counts support this clonotype. This chain links TRBV7-8 with TRBJ1-1, with 10 nucleotides matching TRBD1. Germline V gene data show CDR1 as SGHVS and CDR2 as FQNEAQ. The CDR3 is made up of 16 amino acids. V gave up 5 bases and J gave up 4 bases; unmatched junction bases: 10. CDR3 region: CASSMAGTGARTEAFF. CDR3 in DNA: TGTGCCAGCAGCATGGCCGGGACAGGGGCTCGCACTGAAGCTTTCTTT.

As to this clonotype: This may come from a read error, since a much larger clone is one base off. This chain's CDR3 is CASSRPGTGIEQYF. CDR3 coding DNA: TGTGCCAGCAGCCGTCCCGGGACAGGGATTGAGCAGTACTTC. J is TRBJ2-7 and V is TRBV14, with 9 positions matching TRBD1. Germline V gives CDR1 SGHDN, CDR2 FVKESK. This CDR3 is 14 amino acids long. The ends lost 4 bases at V and 7 bases at J; junction bases unmatched: 8.

This clonotype has just a few counts. The chain links TRBV28 to TRBJ2-7; 10 positions match TRBD2. The CDR3 spans 15 residues. V lost 4 bases, J lost 2 bases, and 5 bases stayed unmatched. Germline V lookup: CDR1 MDHEN, CDR2 SYDVKM. The CDR3 protein is CASSSGLALPYEQYF. CDR3 bases: TGTGCCAGCAGTTCGGGACTAGCGCTCCCCTACGAGCAGTACTTC.

This clonotype was counted at least ten times. The rearrangement links TRBV13 to TRBJ1-1; tentative D call: TRBD1 (5 bases). There are 15 residues in the CDR3. Trimming shortened V by 1 base and J by 3 bases, and 12 bases separated the two germline ends. The germline V gene has CDR1 PRHDT and CDR2 FYEKMQ (reference sequence). The CDR3 DNA follows: TGTGCCAGCAGCTTAGCCCTCCAGGGATACACTGAAGCTTTCTTT. This encodes CASSLALQGYTEAFF.

The table lists this clonotype with many counts. The gene calls are TRBV6-1 and TRBJ2-1, with TRBD1 identical over 7 bases. V trimming: 10 bases; J trimming: 6 bases; junction bases outside the gene matches: 15. CDR1 is MNHNS, CDR2 SASEGT, per germline. CDR3 size: 15 residues. CDR3 sequence reads: CAILQGILKVNEQFF. As DNA, the CDR3 is TGTGCCATCTTACAGGGGATTCTTAAGGTCAATGAGCAGTTCTTC.

This clonotype showed up just a few times. V is TRBV27 and J is TRBJ1-3; TRBD1 might be the D (5 bases). V lost 7 bases and J 0 bases, leaving 13 bases between the germline ends. Germline CDR1 reads MNHEY; CDR2 reads SMNVEV (reference sequence). The CDR3 is 15 residues long. Written as DNA, the CDR3 is TGTGCCAGCATTGGCAGGGCGAGCTCTGGAAACACCATATATTTT. It yields the protein CASIGRASSGNTIYF.

The sample holds a few counts of this clonotype. The rearrangement uses TRBV6-2 or TRBV6-3 and TRBJ1-2; no reliable D call. The V gene lost 2 bases and the J gene lost 3 bases, with 7 bases spanning the gap. This CDR3 is 13 amino acids long. Germline values: CDR1 MNHEY, CDR2 SVGEGT. CDR3 DNA: TGTGCCAGCAGTTACGCCAGATACTATGGCTACACCTTC. Protein product: CASSYARYYGYTF.

The chain recombines TRBV10-1 with TRBJ2-3, with 9 positions matching TRBD2. The CDR3 extends over 15 amino acids. After removal of 2 bases from V and 5 bases from J, the junction contained 5 bases not matched to a gene. Germline lookup yields CDR1 WNHNN and CDR2 SYGVQD (reference sequence). In nucleotides, the CDR3 is TGCGCCAGCAGTGAGCTAGCGGGGAGGGTAGATACGCAGTATTTT. Its protein product is CASSELAGRVDTQYF.

This clonotype has a handful of counts. CDR3 sequence: CASSLTGFPEQYF. DNA for the CDR3: TGCGCCAGCAGCCTTACAGGGTTTCCCGAGCAGTACTTC. The genes are TRBV4-3 and TRBJ2-7, with D possibly matching TRBD1 (6 bases). V lost 4 bases and J 6 bases, leaving 13 bases between the germline ends. Germline loops: CDR1 LGHNA, CDR2 YSLEER. The CDR3 loop spans 13 amino acids.

This chain links TRBV6-1 with TRBJ2-7; TRBD1 matches 12 bases. V trimming: 8 bases; J trimming: 5 bases; junction bases outside the gene matches: 10. The CDR3 is 15 amino acids. The germline V gene encodes CDR1 MNHNS and CDR2 SASEGT. CDR3 sequence reads: CASQNPGQGANEQYF. DNA of the CDR3: TGTGCCAGCCAGAATCCGGGACAGGGGGCAAACGAGCAGTACTTC.

A remark on this clonotype: At one end the junction does not follow the germline gene, possibly because of a read error. The chain links TRBV28 to TRBJ1-5; D gene ambiguous. This CDR3 has 14 residues. Germline-derived CDR1 and CDR2 are MDHEN and SYDVKM. Here the CDR3 reads CGSSIKMAALGQHF. CDR3 in DNA: TGTGGCAGCAGTATAAAAATGGCGGCGCTAGGGCAGCATTTT.

This clonotype was seen ten or more times. As DNA, the CDR3 is TGTGCCTGGACATCGGGAAACACTGAAGCTTTCTTT. Translation: CAWTSGNTEAFF. The chain has TRBV30 and TRBJ1-1; D ambiguous. Trimming left V 4 bases short and J 2 bases short, with 8 bases between. The length of the CDR3 is 12 residues. CDR1 and CDR2 from the germline V gene are GTSNPN and SVGIG (reference sequence).

This clonotype was seen more than once but under ten times. A read error may explain this, as a much larger clone is one base away. The rearrangement links TRBV28 to TRBJ2-3; no definite D call. Deletions cut 3 bases from V and 9 bases from J, with 13 bases between. The CDR3 runs to 13 residues. CDR1 and CDR2 from the germline V gene are MDHEN and SYDVKM. The CDR3 loop reads CASSFASVSTQYF. As DNA, the CDR3 is TGTGCCAGCAGTTTCGCAAGTGTCAGCACGCAGTATTTT.

This clonotype showed up many times. This chain links TRBV28 with TRBJ2-1; D ambiguous. V gave up 6 bases and J gave up 1 base, with 4 bases separating them. The V gene's germline CDR1 is MDHEN and CDR2 SYDVKM. The CDR3 has 12 amino acids. CDR3 in DNA: TGTGCCAGCAGCCAGTCCTACAATGAGCAGTTCTTC. This codes for CASSQSYNEQFF.

The gene calls are TRBV6-2 or TRBV6-3 and TRBJ2-7; 9 nucleotides agree with TRBD2. After removal of 8 bases from V and 6 bases from J, the junction contained 8 bases not matched to a gene. Germline CDR1 and CDR2: MNHEY and SVGEGT. The CDR3 loop spans 13 amino acids. CDR3 in amino acids: CASFSGSPTEQYF. CDR3 DNA: TGTGCCAGCTTTAGCGGGAGCCCCACCGAGCAGTACTTC.

This clonotype is a singleton in its sample. This may stem from a read error, because a much larger clone lies one nucleotide away. The V gene is TRBV5-1, the J gene TRBJ2-3; D remains ambiguous. Trimming stripped 5 bases from V and 2 bases from J, with 12 bases between. The CDR3 sequence is 14 residues long. Germline V gene sequence: CDR1 SGHRS, CDR2 YFSETQ. This CDR3 is CASRAPADTDTQYF. The CDR3 DNA follows: TGCGCCAGCAGGGCCCCAGCAGACACAGATACGCAGTATTTT.

A single count supports this clonotype. With a much larger clone just one base away, this may be a read error. V gene TRBV29-1 combines with J gene TRBJ2-7; perhaps D is TRBD1 or TRBD2 (5 bases each). The CDR3 length is 13 residues. Germline CDR1 is SQVTM and CDR2 is ANQGSEA. V lost 4 bases and J lost 0, with 10 bases in between. CDR3 sequence reads: CSVVGVGSYEQYF. CDR3 bases: TGCAGCGTTGTGGGGGTGGGCTCCTACGAGCAGTACTTC.

The chain couples TRBV7-9 to TRBJ2-4, with TRBD2 as a possible D gene (6 bases). Trimming took off 4 bases at V and 4 bases at J, with 20 bases between the two ends. The CDR3 has 17 residues. CDR1 is SEHNR, CDR2 FQNEAQ, per germline (reference sequence). CDR3 loop: CASSWPATPGGKNIQYF. The CDR3 DNA reads TGTGCCAGCAGCTGGCCCGCGACCCCTGGGGGGAAAAACATTCAGTACTTC.

This clonotype was seen more than once but under ten times. The chain recombines TRBV12-3 or TRBV12-4 with TRBJ2-6, with D maybe TRBD1 (6 bases). V lost 6 bases to trimming and J lost 2 bases, with 8 bases between them. The CDR3 runs to 14 residues. The CDR3 spells CASSTGPGANVLTF. The DNA for the CDR3 is TGTGCCAGCAGCACAGGGCCTGGGGCCAACGTCCTGACTTTC.

J is TRBJ2-5 and V is TRBV4-1; tentatively, D is TRBD1 or TRBD2 (5 bases each). Germline V gives CDR1 MGHRA, CDR2 YSYEKL. V lost 0 bases, J lost 1 base, and 9 bases lay in between. This CDR3 comprises 15 residues. CDR3 in amino acids: CASSQEGEPQETQYF. CDR3 DNA sequence: TGCGCCAGCAGCCAAGAGGGGGAACCCCAAGAGACCCAGTACTTC.

This sequence joins TRBV5-4 and TRBJ2-5; D is ambiguous. Germline V gene data show CDR1 as SGHNT and CDR2 as YYREEE (reference sequence). The CDR3 sequence is 14 residues long. Trimming left V 0 bases short and J 5 bases short, with 11 bases between. For the CDR3, the DNA is TGTGCCAGCAGCTTGGCCGGATTCGGGGAGACCCAGTACTTC. This sequence encodes CASSLAGFGETQYF.

The sample holds a few counts of this clonotype. The rearrangement uses TRBV9 and TRBJ2-2; D is uncertain. Germline V gene data show CDR1 as SGDLS and CDR2 as YYNGEE. CDR3 size: 14 residues. Trimming pared 4 bases from V and 6 bases from J, leaving 13 bases between. The CDR3 loop is CASSQGNGPGELFF. The DNA of the CDR3 is TGTGCCAGCAGCCAAGGGAACGGACCCGGGGAGCTGTTTTTT.

This clonotype has ten or more counts. V usage is TRBV5-1 and J usage is TRBJ2-1; TRBD1 might be the D (5 bases). Per germline, CDR1 SGHRS and CDR2 YFSETQ. Trimming stripped 1 base from V and 6 bases from J, with 11 bases between. This CDR3 comprises 14 residues. CDR3 nucleotide sequence: TGCGCCAGCAGCTTGCAGGGAATGGGCAATGAGCAGTTCTTC. This sequence encodes CASSLQGMGNEQFF.

Ten or more counts support this clonotype. The V call is TRBV30, the J call TRBJ2-3; D possibly corresponds to TRBD1 (5 bases). With 0 bases removed from V and 4 bases from J, the gap between germline ends came to 11 bases. Germline CDR1 is GTSNPN and CDR2 is SVGIG (reference sequence). The CDR3 loop spans 14 amino acids. The CDR3 sequence is CAWSVGQGADTQYF. In nucleotides, the CDR3 is TGTGCCTGGAGTGTTGGGCAGGGTGCAGATACGCAGTATTTT.

Notes on this clonotype: This may be a read error, as it is one base from a much larger clone. The rearrangement links TRBV7-8 to TRBJ1-2; 7 bases agree with TRBD1. The CDR3 length is 15 residues. Per germline, CDR1 SGHVS and CDR2 FQNEAQ. The CDR3 DNA sequence: TGTGCCAGCAGCCTGGGGGACAGAGAAACTGCGGGCTACGCCTTC. It is translated as CASSLGDRETAGYAF.

This clonotype was picked up a small number of times. CDR3 nucleotides: TGCGCCAGCATCCTTGGGGAGGGACACCGCACAGATACGCAGTATTTT. This codes for CASILGEGHRTDTQYF. This chain connects TRBV5-1 to TRBJ2-3; tentative D call: TRBD2 (7 bases). The germline V gene has CDR1 SGHRS and CDR2 YFSETQ. The CDR3 runs 16 residues. V was cut by 6 bases and J by 1 base, with 18 bases left in between.

Only one count was recorded for this clonotype. This sequence joins TRBV10-2 and TRBJ2-2, with D possibly called TRBD1 or TRBD2 (6 bases each). The V end was cut by 7 bases, the J end by 2 bases, with 11 bases between. From germline, CDR1 is WSHSY and CDR2 SAAADI. The CDR3 sequence is 14 residues long. The CDR3 region is CASKGGPNTGELFF. The CDR3 DNA is TGCGCCAGCAAAGGGGGGCCCAACACCGGGGAGCTGTTTTTT.